This T cell receptor (beta chain) was observed in a study of blood T cell repertoires in COVID-19 (dated by TCRdb to about 2020). For context, the study as a whole: Samples from collaborators originated in the United States, Italy and Spain and spanned both the acute and convalescent phases of COVID-19. The material from the prospective study consisted of cDNA or gDNA derived from T cells, B-cell-depleted T cells, or PBMCs. Subjects who had been exposed to COVID-19, were actively infected with it, or had recovered from it provided the deeply sampled blood TCRbeta repertoires that made up the dataset. The repertoires were made available in a free public database intended to serve as a resource for research on the immune response to SARS-CoV-2. The samples were drawn from two sources: the first 160 participants of the ongoing ImmuneRACE study, and over 950 subjects contributed by 6 global collaborators. Sample metadata almost always included a de-identified subject ID, COVID-19 status, age in years and sex. Where available, HLA class I and class II types were obtained from metadata supplied by the sample provider rather than from assay-based typing.

The germline V gene gives CDR1 as KGHSH and CDR2 as LQKENI. The CDR3 goes from the cysteine to the phenylalanine over 19 residues. The kept DNA is CDR3 alone, 57 bases in frame from the first base. V was cut back by 2 bases and J by 1 base, leaving a gap of 20 bases between them. TCRbeta CDR3 regions were amplified from genomic DNA using the immunoSEQ Assay, a bias-controlled multiplex PCR. In the authors' own workflow: Within the assay, amplification of reference gene primers was used to estimate how many nucleated cells each sample contained. To quantify the absolute abundance of each unique TCRbeta CDR3 rearrangement, sequence reads were collapsed and filtered. For each sample, productive Simpson clonality was calculated as the square root of Simpson's diversity index across productive rearrangements. TCRdb carries this immuneACCESS record with in-frame sequences only. Its versions omit some clonotypes, under half of them owing to an unresolved V gene in the studies checked, with the rest unexplained. V, J and clone size are taken as reported in that table, and D and trimming were inferred from the DNA itself. The sample table contains some 300,000 clones; only one count was recorded for around 87% of them. The ten largest clones add up to 1.3% of the sample.

This clone was detected once. Which antigen it targets is not known. There are no base qualities to consult, and no much larger clone falls within one base. What the work shows at the level of the full study, not this receptor alone: How much clinical and demographic metadata was included differed by source and by participant, and the metadata was provided uncurated.

The collaborating institutions used their own protocols to collect whole blood in K2EDTA tubes. For TCRbeta analysis, collaborators shipped samples as frozen whole blood, isolated PBMCs, or DNA extracted from either of those sample types. This TCR derives from a man between 65 and 85 years old with acute or convalescent COVID-19. The sequenced sample was peripheral blood. The rearrangement joined TRBV18 to TRBJ2-2; no D gene is confidently identified. For the CDR3, the sequence is CASSPSASSGGLNTGELFF. The bases read TGTGCCAGCTCACCATCGGCGTCGAGTGGCGGCCTGAACACCGGGGAGCTGTTTTTT.